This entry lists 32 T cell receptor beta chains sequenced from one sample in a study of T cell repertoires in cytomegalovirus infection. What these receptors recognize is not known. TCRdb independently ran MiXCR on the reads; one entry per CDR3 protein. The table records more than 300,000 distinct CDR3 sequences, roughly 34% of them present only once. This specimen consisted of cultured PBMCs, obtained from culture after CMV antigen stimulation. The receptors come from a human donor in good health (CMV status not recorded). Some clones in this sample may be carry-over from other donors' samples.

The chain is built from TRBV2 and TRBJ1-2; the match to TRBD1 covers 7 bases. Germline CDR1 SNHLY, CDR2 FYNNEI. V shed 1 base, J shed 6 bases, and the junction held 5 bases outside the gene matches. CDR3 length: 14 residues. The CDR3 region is CASSEVEGAHGYTF. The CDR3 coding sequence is TGTGCCAGCAGTGAAGTTGAGGGGGCGCATGGCTACACCTTC.

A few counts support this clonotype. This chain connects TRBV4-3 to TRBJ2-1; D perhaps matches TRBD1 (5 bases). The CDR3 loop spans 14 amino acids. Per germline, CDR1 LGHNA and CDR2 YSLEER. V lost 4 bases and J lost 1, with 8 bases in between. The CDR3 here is CASSPRQSYNEQFF. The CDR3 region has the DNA TGCGCCAGCAGCCCGAGACAGTCCTACAATGAGCAGTTCTTC.

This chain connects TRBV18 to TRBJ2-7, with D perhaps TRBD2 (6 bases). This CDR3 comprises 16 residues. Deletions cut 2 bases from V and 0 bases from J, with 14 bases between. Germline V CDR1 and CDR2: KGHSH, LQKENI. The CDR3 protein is CASSPESLANSYEQYV. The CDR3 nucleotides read TGTGCCAGCTCACCAGAATCGCTAGCGAACTCCTACGAGCAGTACGTC.

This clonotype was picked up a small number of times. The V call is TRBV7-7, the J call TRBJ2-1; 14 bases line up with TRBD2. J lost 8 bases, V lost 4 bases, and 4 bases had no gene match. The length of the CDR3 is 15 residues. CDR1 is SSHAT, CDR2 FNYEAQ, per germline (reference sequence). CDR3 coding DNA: TGTGCCAGCAGCTCGGGACTAGCGGGAGCGTATGAGCAGTTCTTC. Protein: CASSSGLAGAYEQFF. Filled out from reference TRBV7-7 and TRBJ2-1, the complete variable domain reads GAGVSQSPRYKVTKRGQDVTLRCDPISSHATLYWYQQALGQGPEFLTYFNYEAQPDKSGLPSDRFSAERPEGSISTLTIQRTEQRDSAMYRCASSSGLAGAYEQFFGPGTRLTVL.

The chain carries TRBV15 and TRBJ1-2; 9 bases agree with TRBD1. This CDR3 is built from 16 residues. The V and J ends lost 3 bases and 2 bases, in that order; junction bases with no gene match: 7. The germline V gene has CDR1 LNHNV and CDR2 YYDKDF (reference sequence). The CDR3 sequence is CATSSGTGRMNYGYTF. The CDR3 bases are TGTGCCACCAGCAGCGGGACAGGGCGCATGAACTATGGCTACACCTTC.

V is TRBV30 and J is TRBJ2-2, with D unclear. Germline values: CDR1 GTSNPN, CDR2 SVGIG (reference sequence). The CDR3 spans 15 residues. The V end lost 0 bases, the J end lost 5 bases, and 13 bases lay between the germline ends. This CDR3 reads CAWSVYPSRTGELFF. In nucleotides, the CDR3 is TGTGCCTGGAGTGTCTACCCTAGTAGGACCGGGGAGCTGTTTTTT.

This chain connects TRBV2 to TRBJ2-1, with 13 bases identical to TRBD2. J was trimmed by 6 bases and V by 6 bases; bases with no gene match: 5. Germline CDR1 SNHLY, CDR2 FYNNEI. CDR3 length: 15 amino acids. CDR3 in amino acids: CASREGLAGFNEQFF. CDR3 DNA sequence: TGTGCCAGCAGGGAGGGACTAGCGGGATTCAATGAGCAGTTCTTC. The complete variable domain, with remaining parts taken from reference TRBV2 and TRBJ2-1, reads EPEVTQTPSHQVTQMGQEVILRCVPISNHLYFYWYRQILGQKVEFLVSFYNNEISEKSEIFDDQFSVERPDGSNFTLKIRSTKLEDSAMYFCASREGLAGFNEQFFGPGTRLTVL.

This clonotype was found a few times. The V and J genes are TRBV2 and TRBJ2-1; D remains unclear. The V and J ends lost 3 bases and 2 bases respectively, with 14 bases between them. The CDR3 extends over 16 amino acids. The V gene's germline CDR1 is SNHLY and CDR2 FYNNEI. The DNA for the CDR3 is TGTGCCAGCAGTGATGGAAGTGCTGGGCCCTACAATGAGCAGTTCTTC. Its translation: CASSDGSAGPYNEQFF.

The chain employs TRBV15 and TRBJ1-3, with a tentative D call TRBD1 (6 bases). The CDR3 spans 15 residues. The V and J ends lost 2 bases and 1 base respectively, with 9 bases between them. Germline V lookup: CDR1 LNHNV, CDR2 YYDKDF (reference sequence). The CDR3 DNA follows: TGTGCCACCAGCAGACTACAGGGTTCTGGAAACACCATATATTTT. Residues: CATSRLQGSGNTIYF.

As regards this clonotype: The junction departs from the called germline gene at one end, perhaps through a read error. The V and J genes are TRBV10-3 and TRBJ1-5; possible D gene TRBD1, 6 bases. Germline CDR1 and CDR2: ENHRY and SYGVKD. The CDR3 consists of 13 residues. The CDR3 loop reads CATLGTPDQPRHF. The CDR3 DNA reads TGTGCCACGTTAGGGACACCAGATCAGCCCCGGCATTTT.

This chain's CDR3 is CASSQTGKSYNEQFF. The CDR3 region has the DNA TGTGCCAGCAGCCAGACAGGGAAGAGCTACAATGAGCAGTTCTTC. The rearrangement uses TRBV11-1 and TRBJ2-1, with 7 bases that match TRBD1. This CDR3 comprises 15 residues. V shed 5 bases, J shed 3 bases, and the junction held 7 bases outside the gene matches. Looked up from germline, CDR1 is SGHAT and CDR2 is FQDESV (reference sequence).

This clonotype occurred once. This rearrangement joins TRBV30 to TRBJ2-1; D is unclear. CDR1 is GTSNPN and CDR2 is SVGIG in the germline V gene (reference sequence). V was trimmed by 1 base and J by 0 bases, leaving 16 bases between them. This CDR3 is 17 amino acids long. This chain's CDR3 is CAWSEGLWDVSYNEQFF. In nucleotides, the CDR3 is TGTGCCTGGAGTGAGGGTTTGTGGGATGTCTCCTACAATGAGCAGTTCTTC. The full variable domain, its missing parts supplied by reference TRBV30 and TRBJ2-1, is SQTIHQWPATLVQPVGSPLSLECTVEGTSNPNLYWYRQAAGRGLQLLFYSVGIGQISSEVPQNLSASRPQDRQFILSSKKLLLSDSGFYLCAWSEGLWDVSYNEQFFGPGTRLTVL.

CDR3 residues: CATGRERGAGADTQYF. The CDR3 DNA follows: TGTGCCACCGGGAGGGAGAGGGGAGCGGGAGCAGATACGCAGTATTTT. The V call is TRBV15, the J call TRBJ2-3; 8 bases align to TRBD2. This CDR3 spans 16 amino acids. V lost 8 bases, J lost 4 bases, and 14 bases stayed unmatched. In germline, CDR1 is LNHNV, CDR2 YYDKDF (reference sequence).

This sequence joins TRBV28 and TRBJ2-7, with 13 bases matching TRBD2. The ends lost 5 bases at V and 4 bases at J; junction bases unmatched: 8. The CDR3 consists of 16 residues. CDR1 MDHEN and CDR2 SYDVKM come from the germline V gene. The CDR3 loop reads CASSRRTSGGYYEQYF. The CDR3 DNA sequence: TGTGCCAGCAGTCGCCGGACTAGCGGGGGATATTACGAGCAGTACTTC.

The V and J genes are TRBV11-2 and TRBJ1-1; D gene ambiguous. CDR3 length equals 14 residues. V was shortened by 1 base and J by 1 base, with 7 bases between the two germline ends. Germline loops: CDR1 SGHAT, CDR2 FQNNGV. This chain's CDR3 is CASSLAQPNTEAFF. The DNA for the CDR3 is TGTGCCAGCAGCTTAGCACAGCCGAACACTGAAGCTTTCTTT.

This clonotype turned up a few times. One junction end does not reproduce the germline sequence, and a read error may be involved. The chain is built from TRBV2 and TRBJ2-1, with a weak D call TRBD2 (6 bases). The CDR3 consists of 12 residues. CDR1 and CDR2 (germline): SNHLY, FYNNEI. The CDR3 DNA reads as TGTGCCAGCAGTGAAGTACCTAGCGACGCAAAGTTC. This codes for CASSEVPSDAKF.

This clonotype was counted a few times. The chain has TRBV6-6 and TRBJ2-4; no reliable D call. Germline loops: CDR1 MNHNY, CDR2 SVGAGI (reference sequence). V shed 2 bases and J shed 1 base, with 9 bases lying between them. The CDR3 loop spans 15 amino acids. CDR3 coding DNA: TGTGCCAGCAGTTACAGCAATACCGCCAAAAACATTCAGTACTTC. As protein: CASSYSNTAKNIQYF.

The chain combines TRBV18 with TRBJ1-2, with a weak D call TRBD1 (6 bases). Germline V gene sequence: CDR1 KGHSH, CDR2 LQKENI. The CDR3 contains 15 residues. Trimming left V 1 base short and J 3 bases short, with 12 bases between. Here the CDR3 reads CASSPLTQGDYGYTF. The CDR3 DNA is TGTGCCAGCTCACCACTGACACAGGGCGACTATGGCTACACCTTC.

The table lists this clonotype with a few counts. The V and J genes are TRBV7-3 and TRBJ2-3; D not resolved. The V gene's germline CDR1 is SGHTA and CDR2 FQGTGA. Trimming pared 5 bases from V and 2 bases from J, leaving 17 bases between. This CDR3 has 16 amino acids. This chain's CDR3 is CASSPMGTEPTDTQYF. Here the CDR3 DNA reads TGTGCCAGCAGCCCAATGGGTACAGAACCCACAGATACGCAGTATTTT.

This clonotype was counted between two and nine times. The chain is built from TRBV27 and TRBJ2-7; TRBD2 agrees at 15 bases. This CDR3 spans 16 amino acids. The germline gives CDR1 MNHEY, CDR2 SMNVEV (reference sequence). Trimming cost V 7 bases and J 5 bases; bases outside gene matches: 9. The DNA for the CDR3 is TGTGCCAGCACGAGGACTAGCGGGAGGGCCGGGGACGAGCAGTACTTC. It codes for CASTRTSGRAGDEQYF.

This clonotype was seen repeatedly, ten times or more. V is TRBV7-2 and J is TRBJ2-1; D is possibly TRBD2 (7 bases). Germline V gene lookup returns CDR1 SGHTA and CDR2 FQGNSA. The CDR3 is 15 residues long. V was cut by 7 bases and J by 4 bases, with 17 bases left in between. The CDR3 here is CASTPGGATYNEQFF. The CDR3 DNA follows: TGTGCCAGCACCCCTGGGGGGGCCACATACAATGAGCAGTTCTTC. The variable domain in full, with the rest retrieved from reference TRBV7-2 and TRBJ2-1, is GAGVSQSPSNKVTEKGKDVELRCDPISGHTALYWYRQSLGQGLEFLIYFQGNSAPDKSGLPSDRFSAERTGGSVSTLTIQRTQQEDSAVYLCASTPGGATYNEQFFGPGTRLTVL.

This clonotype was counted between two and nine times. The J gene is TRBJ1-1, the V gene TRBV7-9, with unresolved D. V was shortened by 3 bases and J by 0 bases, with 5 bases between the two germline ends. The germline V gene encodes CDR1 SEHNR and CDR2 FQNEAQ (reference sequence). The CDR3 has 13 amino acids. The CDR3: CASSFPLNTEAFF. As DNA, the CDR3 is TGTGCCAGCAGCTTTCCTTTGAACACTGAAGCTTTCTTT.

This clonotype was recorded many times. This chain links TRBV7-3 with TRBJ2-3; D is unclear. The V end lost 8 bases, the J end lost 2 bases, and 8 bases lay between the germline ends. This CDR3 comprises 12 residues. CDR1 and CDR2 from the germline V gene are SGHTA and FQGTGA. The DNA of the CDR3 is TGTGCCAGCGGGATAGACACAGATACGCAGTATTTT. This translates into CASGIDTDTQYF.

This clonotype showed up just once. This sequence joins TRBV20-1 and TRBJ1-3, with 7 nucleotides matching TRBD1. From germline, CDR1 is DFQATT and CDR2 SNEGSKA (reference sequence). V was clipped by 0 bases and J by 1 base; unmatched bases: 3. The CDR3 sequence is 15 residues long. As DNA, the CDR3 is TGCAGTGCTAGAGATCCGACAGGGTCTGGAAACACCATATATTTT. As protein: CSARDPTGSGNTIYF.

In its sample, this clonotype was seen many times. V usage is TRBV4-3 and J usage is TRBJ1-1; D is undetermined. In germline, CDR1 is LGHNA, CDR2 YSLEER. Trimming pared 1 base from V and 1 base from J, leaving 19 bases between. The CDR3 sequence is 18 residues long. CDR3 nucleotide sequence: TGCGCCAGCAGCCAAGCTTTGGGCGGTCTCATAGGGAACACTGAAGCTTTCTTT. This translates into CASSQALGGLIGNTEAFF.

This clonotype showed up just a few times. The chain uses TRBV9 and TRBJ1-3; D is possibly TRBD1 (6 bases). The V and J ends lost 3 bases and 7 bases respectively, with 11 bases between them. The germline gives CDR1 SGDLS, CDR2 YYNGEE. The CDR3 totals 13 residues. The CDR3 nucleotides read TGTGCCAGCAGCGACAACCAGGGGAACACCATATATTTT. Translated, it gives CASSDNQGNTIYF. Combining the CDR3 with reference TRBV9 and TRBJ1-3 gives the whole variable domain DSGVTQTPKHLITATGQRVTLRCSPRSGDLSVYWYQQSLDQGLQFLIQYYNGEERAKGNILERFSAQQFPDLHSELNLSSLELGDSALYFCASSDNQGNTIYFGEGSWLTVV.

Here the CDR3 DNA reads TGTGCCAGCACACAGGAGAACACCGGGGAGCTGTTTTTT. It is translated as CASTQENTGELFF. The chain couples TRBV2 to TRBJ2-2, with D possibly TRBD1 on 5 matching bases. Trimming removed 7 bases at V and 1 base at J, with 7 bases between. CDR1 is SNHLY, CDR2 FYNNEI, per germline. CDR3 length: 13 amino acids.

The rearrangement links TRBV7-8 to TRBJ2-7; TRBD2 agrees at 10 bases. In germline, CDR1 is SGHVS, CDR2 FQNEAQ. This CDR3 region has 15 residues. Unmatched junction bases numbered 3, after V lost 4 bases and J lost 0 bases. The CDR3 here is CASSSGLAISYEQYF. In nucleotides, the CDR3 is TGTGCCAGCAGCTCGGGACTAGCGATCTCCTACGAGCAGTACTTC.

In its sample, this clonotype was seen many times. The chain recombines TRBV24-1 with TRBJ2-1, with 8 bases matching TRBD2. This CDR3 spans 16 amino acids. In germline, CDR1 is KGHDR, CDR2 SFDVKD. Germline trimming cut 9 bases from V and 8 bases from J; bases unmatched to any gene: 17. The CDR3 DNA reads TGTGCCACCGGCCGTCGTGGCGGGAGGTGGGGCGATGAGCAGTTCTTC. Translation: CATGRRGGRWGDEQFF.

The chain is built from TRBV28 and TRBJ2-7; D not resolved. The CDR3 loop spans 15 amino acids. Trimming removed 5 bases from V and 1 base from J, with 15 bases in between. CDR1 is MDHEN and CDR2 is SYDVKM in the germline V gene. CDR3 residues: CASSPGRSWSYEQYF. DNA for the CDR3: TGTGCCAGCAGTCCCGGTAGAAGTTGGTCCTACGAGCAGTACTTC.

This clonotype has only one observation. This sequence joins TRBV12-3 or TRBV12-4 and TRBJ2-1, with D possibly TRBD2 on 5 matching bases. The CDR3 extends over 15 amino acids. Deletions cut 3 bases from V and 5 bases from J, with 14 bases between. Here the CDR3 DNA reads TGTGCCAGCAGTTTTGTGGGATACGGGGACAATGAGCAGTTCTTC. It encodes CASSFVGYGDNEQFF.

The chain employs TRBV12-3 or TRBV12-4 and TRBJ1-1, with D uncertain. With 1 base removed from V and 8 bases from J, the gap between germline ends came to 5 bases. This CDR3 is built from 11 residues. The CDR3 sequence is CASSLDREAFF. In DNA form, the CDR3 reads TGTGCCAGCAGTTTAGACAGAGAAGCTTTCTTT.